These 17 T cell receptor beta chains originate from one sample sequenced in a study of tumor and adjacent non-tumor tissue in lung cancer. A modified ARM-PCR protocol with three rounds of nested PCR amplified TCRbeta. TCRdb re-analysed the multiplex PCR reads in MiXCR, keeping a single row per CDR3 protein. Of 84,000 or so distinct CDR3 sequences listed, around three fifths are singletons. RNA was extracted from bulk tissue without any cell sorting. Specimen: lung tumor tissue. Receptor source: a man in his 70s with non-small cell lung cancer.

This clonotype was counted ten times or more. V gene TRBV12-3 or TRBV12-4 combines with J gene TRBJ2-5; TRBD2 is a possible D gene (5 bases). The V and J ends lost 5 bases and 7 bases respectively, with 17 bases between them. The CDR3 has 14 residues. CDR3 amino acids: CASSNSGSRGTQYF. CDR3 nucleotides: TGTGCCAGCAGTAACTCGGGATCCCGGGGGACCCAGTACTTC.

The genes are TRBV11-2 and TRBJ1-1; no firm D call. The CDR3 has 14 amino acids. From germline, CDR1 is SGHAT and CDR2 FQNNGV. V gave up 7 bases and J gave up 2 bases, with 14 bases separating them. The CDR3 DNA reads TGTGCCAGCAACGACGATAGGCTAAACACTGAAGCTTTCTTT. Translating it yields CASNDDRLNTEAFF.

As for this clonotype: One junction end disagrees with the germline gene, perhaps due to a read error. The chain links TRBV12-3 or TRBV12-4 to TRBJ2-1; no clear D gene. The CDR3 covers 15 residues. CDR3 DNA: TGCGCCAGCAGTCTCAACCCCTTGACTGGCTATGAGCAGTTCTTC. It translates to CASSLNPLTGYEQFF.

This clonotype has more than one count but fewer than ten. Here the CDR3 omits its conserved ending phenylalanine or tryptophan, so a read error is the likely source. The chain employs TRBV11-2 and TRBJ2-7, with D perhaps TRBD2 (5 bases). Germline V gene sequence: CDR1 SGHAT, CDR2 FQNNGV. There are 13 residues in the CDR3. The CDR3 reads CASSLGGPYEQYL. DNA of the CDR3: TGTGCCAGCAGCCTCGGAGGTCCCTATGAGCAGTACTTA.

This clonotype was recorded a few times. With a much larger clone just one base away, this may be a read error. The chain couples TRBV6-5 to TRBJ1-5; D not certain. CDR1 and CDR2 (germline): MNHEY, SVGAGI. The CDR3 runs to 14 residues. The DNA for the CDR3 is TGTGCCAGCAGCGGCTCCCTTGGCAATCAGTCCCAGCATTTT. This translates into CASSGSLGNQSQHF.

The gene calls are TRBV11-1 and TRBJ2-7; a weak D match, TRBD2 (6 bases). Between the trimmed V and J ends, which lost 2 bases and 5 bases, there was a span of 13 bases. CDR1 is SGHAT, CDR2 FQDESV, per germline (reference sequence). The CDR3 covers 14 residues. CDR3 nucleotides: TGTGCCAGCAGCTTACGGGGGAGTTTCGACGAGCAGTACTTC. Its protein product is CASSLRGSFDEQYF.

The CDR3 coding sequence is TGTGCCAGCTGCCAAGTGTCACCGGGACTAGCGGGAGTCGCGGGGGAGACCCAGTACTTC. Encoded protein: CASCQVSPGLAGVAGETQYF. The chain links TRBV7-8 to TRBJ2-5; 14 nucleotides match TRBD2. Looked up from germline, CDR1 is SGHVS and CDR2 is FQNEAQ. V lost 8 bases, J lost 5 bases, and 22 bases stayed unmatched. This CDR3 is built from 20 residues.

This clonotype showed up many times. V and J are TRBV12-3 or TRBV12-4 and TRBJ2-2; D may be TRBD2 (5 bases). There are 15 residues in the CDR3. V was shortened by 7 bases and J by 5 bases, with 17 bases between the two germline ends. CDR3 sequence (DNA): TGTGCCAGCACCCGATGGGGAGTGGGAACCGGGGAGCTGTTTTTT. It translates to CASTRWGVGTGELFF.

On this clonotype: Just one base apart from a much larger clone, this may be a read error. The chain's CDR3 is CSIEDHEQYF. The CDR3 region has the DNA TGCAGCATTGAAGATCACGAGCAGTACTTC. The chain joins TRBV29-1 to TRBJ2-7, with unresolved D. This CDR3 region has 10 residues. Looked up from germline, CDR1 is SQVTM and CDR2 is ANQGSEA.

Worth noting for this clonotype: This may be a read error, as it is one base from a much larger clone. This chain links TRBV24-1 with TRBJ2-3, with TRBD1 matching 8 bases. This CDR3 has 15 residues. Germline CDR1 and CDR2: KGHDR and SFDVKD. CDR3 loop: CATNDLGTGADTQYF. The CDR3 region has the DNA TGTGCCACCAATGATTTGGGGACAGGCGCAGATACGCAGTATTTT.

A word on this clonotype: A read error is possible here, since a much larger clone lies one base away. The V gene is TRBV5-8, the J gene TRBJ2-1; TRBD1 aligns across 9 bases. The germline V gene has CDR1 SGHTS and CDR2 YDEGEE. The CDR3 loop spans 17 amino acids. J was trimmed by 4 bases and V by 6 bases; bases with no gene match: 14. The CDR3 nucleotides read TGTGCCAGCATGAATCACAGGGGGCCCGGATGGTACAATGAGCAGTTCTTC. It codes for CASMNHRGPGWYNEQFF.

The chain uses TRBV30 and TRBJ2-7; 7 bases map to TRBD1. The CDR3 is 14 amino acids. V was clipped by 1 base and J by 2 bases; unmatched bases: 5. The germline V gene encodes CDR1 GTSNPN and CDR2 SVGIG (reference sequence). DNA of the CDR3: TGTGCCTGGAGTGCACTCGACAGGGCCTACGAGCAGTACTTC. It encodes CAWSALDRAYEQYF. Together with reference TRBV30 and TRBJ2-7, the CDR3 gives the full variable domain: SQTIHQWPATLVQPVGSPLSLECTVEGTSNPNLYWYRQAAGRGLQLLFYSVGIGQISSEVPQNLSASRPQDRQFILSSKKLLLSDSGFYLCAWSALDRAYEQYFGPGTRLTVT.

The rearrangement links TRBV2 to TRBJ1-1; D perhaps matches TRBD1 (6 bases). Germline V lookup: CDR1 SNHLY, CDR2 FYNNEI. The CDR3 runs to 14 residues. Trimming cost V 10 bases and J 1 base, with 16 bases left between them. This CDR3 reads CANWGTMGNTEAFF. CDR3 nucleotide sequence: TGTGCCAACTGGGGGACAATGGGGAACACTGAAGCTTTCTTT.

This clonotype is labeled medium-sized. V gene TRBV11-2 combines with J gene TRBJ2-5; D remains unclear. V lost 3 bases and J lost 6, with 17 bases in between. CDR3 size: 15 residues. CDR1 and CDR2 (germline): SGHAT, FQNNGV. The CDR3, as DNA: TGTGCCAGCAGCTTCGGCCCCTCGACTGTCCAGACCCAGTACTTC. Translated: CASSFGPSTVQTQYF.

The chain carries TRBV12-3 or TRBV12-4 and TRBJ2-3; maybe TRBD1 (6 bases). The CDR3 is 15 amino acids. The chain's CDR3 is CTGSLEPHGSRGQYF. The CDR3 nucleotides read TGTACCGGCAGTTTAGAACCCCACGGTTCCAGGGGGCAGTATTTT.

In regard to this clonotype: In this CDR3 the conserved last residue, phenylalanine or tryptophan, is missing, so a read error is likely. The chain links TRBV20-1 to TRBJ1-2, with D maybe TRBD1 (6 bases). V lost 3 bases and J 1 base, leaving 15 bases between the germline ends. The CDR3 runs to 15 residues. Germline assignment: CDR1 DFQATT and CDR2 SNEGSKA (reference sequence). The CDR3 loop reads CSARDSTYGNYGYTI. The CDR3 nucleotides are TGCAGTGCTAGGGACAGTACTTATGGTAACTATGGCTACACCATC.

For this clonotype: This CDR3 is missing its conserved last phenylalanine or tryptophan, likely due to a read error. The rearrangement links TRBV6-6 to TRBJ2-7; D gene uncertain. CDR3 length: 13 amino acids. CDR1 is MNHNY, CDR2 SVGAGI, per germline (reference sequence). DNA of the CDR3: TGTGCCAGCAGTTACGGTAGAAGCTACGGGCAGTACTCC. Its translation is CASSYGRSYGQYS.